These T cell receptor beta chains were read from a single sample in a study of blood T cell repertoires in COVID-19. Libraries were prepared by immunoSEQ multiplex PCR; TCRdb keeps only in-frame clonotypes and omits some of them. The repertoire holds around 120,000 clones, with under 95% as singletons. The sample was peripheral blood. The receptor source for this set is a man between 60 and 70 years old with COVID-19, enrolled during active disease. The CDR3 runs from the conserved cysteine through the conserved F or W. Fields, in order: D gene, clone size, V gene, J gene, CDR3 DNA, CDR3 protein. The D gene is left open where the match is weak. Rows give clone size only sometimes, using once, few, many, or a class for an expanded clone.

NA,NA,TRBV6-5,TRBJ1-2,TGTGCCAGCAGGGTAGCCTTAAACTATGGCTACACCTTC,CASRVALNYGYTF
TRBD1,few,TRBV19,TRBJ1-2,TGTGCCAGTAGTCGAGGGACAGGGAATGACTATGGCTACACCTTC,CASSRGTGNDYGYTF
NA,NA,TRBV19,TRBJ1-5,TGTGCCAGTAGTGTTTTGGTTAGTAGCAATCAGCCCCAGCATTTT,CASSVLVSSNQPQHF
NA,NA,TRBV28,TRBJ2-2,TGTGCCAGCCAGAAGACAGGACTCACCGGGGAGCTGTTTTTT,CASQKTGLTGELFF
TRBD2,NA,TRBV28,TRBJ2-2,TGTGCCAGCACGGTAGCGGGTGTTACCGGGGAGCTGTTTTTT,CASTVAGVTGELFF
TRBD1,NA,TRBV19,TRBJ1-2,TGTGCCAGTAGTATAGATTGGACAGGGGGCGCCGCTGGCTACACCTTC,CASSIDWTGGAAGYTF
TRBD1,once,TRBV7-9,TRBJ2-5,TGTGCCAGCAGCTTAGCAAGAGGGGGCGTCGAGACCCAGTACTTC,CASSLARGGVETQYF
TRBD1,NA,TRBV9,TRBJ1-1,TGTGCCAGCAGCACCGGGACAGGGGAGGGTGAAGCTTTCTTT,CASSTGTGEGEAFF
NA,once,TRBV3-1/TRBV3-2,TRBJ2-3,TGTGCCAGCAGCTTAACCGGGGTTTCCACAGATACGCAGTATTTT,CASSLTGVSTDTQYF
NA,NA,TRBV5-4,TRBJ2-1,TGTGCCAGCAGCTTGGCACAGAGTTACAATGAGCAGTTCTTC,CASSLAQSYNEQFF
TRBD1,NA,TRBV24-1,TRBJ2-1,TGTGCCACCAGTGATTCGGACAGGGGCGAGTACAATGAGCAGTTCTTC,CATSDSDRGEYNEQFF
NA,NA,TRBV21-1,TRBJ2-7,TGTGCCAGCAGCAAAAGGCCAGGATCCCAAACCTACGAGCAGTACTTC,CASSKRPGSQTYEQYF
NA,NA,TRBV5-8,TRBJ1-3,TGTGCCAGCAGTCGAAGGGGGAGAAACACCATATATTTT,CASSRRGRNTIYF
NA,NA,TRBV6-5,TRBJ2-1,TGTGCCAGCAGTTACGACAGTAATGAGCAGTTCTTC,CASSYDSNEQFF
TRBD2,NA,TRBV10-1,TRBJ2-1,TGCGCCAGCAGTAGGGGACTAGCGGGTCCCTACAATGAGCAGTTCTTC,CASSRGLAGPYNEQFF
NA,NA,TRBV19,TRBJ1-1,TGTGCCAGCTCCCCCAGAGACATCGGAGCTTTCTTT,CASSPRDIGAFF
TRBD1,once,TRBV11-2,TRBJ1-2,TGTGCCAGCAGCCGGGACAGCTATGGCTACACCTTC,CASSRDSYGYTF
NA,NA,TRBV7-2,TRBJ1-3,TGTGCCAGCAGCTTCCCGCCAGAAGGTCGGGACACCATATATTTT,CASSFPPEGRDTIYF
NA,NA,TRBV19,TRBJ2-2,TGTGCCAGTAGTATAGGGCAGGCGAACACCGGGGAGCTGTTTTTT,CASSIGQANTGELFF
TRBD1,NA,TRBV11-3,TRBJ2-4,TGTGCCAGCAGCTTAGAAACAGGGGCATCGGACATTCAGTACTTC,CASSLETGASDIQYF
TRBD2,NA,TRBV4-1,TRBJ2-1,TGCGCCAGCAGCCAAGGGGCGGGAGACTCCTACAATGAGCAGTTCTTC,CASSQGAGDSYNEQFF
TRBD2,NA,TRBV3-1/TRBV3-2,TRBJ2-1,TGTGCCAGCAGCCAATCGGGAGGAGGTGAGCAGTTCTTC,CASSQSGGGEQFF
TRBD2,NA,TRBV24-1,TRBJ2-2,TGTGCCACCAGTGACCCCTGGGGGACTAGCGGGAGAGGAAGCGGGGAGCTGTTTTTT,CATSDPWGTSGRGSGELFF
TRBD1,NA,TRBV18,TRBJ1-2,TGTGCCAGCTCACGGAGGGACAGGGCTCCGTATGGCTACACCTTC,CASSRRDRAPYGYTF
NA,NA,TRBV9,TRBJ2-2,TGTGCCAGCAGCGTACGAGACAGCCGCACCGGGGAGCTGTTTTTT,CASSVRDSRTGELFF
NA,NA,TRBV7-6,TRBJ2-5,TGTGCCAGCAGCGTGCGAAAAGAGACCCAGTACTTC,CASSVRKETQYF
TRBD1,NA,TRBV14,TRBJ2-7,TGTGCCAGCAGCCATCGACAGGGGAAAAGCTCCTACGAGCAGTACTTC,CASSHRQGKSSYEQYF
NA,NA,TRBV18,TRBJ2-1,TGTGCCAGCTCACCTCCCGGAGGCCCCCAAGGAGATGAGCAGTTCTTC,CASSPPGGPQGDEQFF
TRBD1,NA,TRBV19,TRBJ1-4,TGTGCCAGTAGTGTGGACAGGGATTCTAATGAAAAACTGTTTTTT,CASSVDRDSNEKLFF
NA,NA,TRBV5-1,TRBJ1-5,TGCGCCAGCAGCTTGTTGGGGGGGGATCAGCCCCAGCATTTT,CASSLLGGDQPQHF
NA,NA,TRBV7-7,TRBJ1-1,TGTGCTAGCAGCTTAGACAGGAACACTGAAGCTTTCTTT,CASSLDRNTEAFF
NA,few,TRBV29-1,TRBJ2-3,TGCAGCGTTCTCGGGAGCTCAGATACGCAGTATTTT,CSVLGSSDTQYF
TRBD2,NA,TRBV18,TRBJ2-1,TGTGCCAGCTCGCCCCTAATCGGGACTAGCGGGAGTGCTACCTACAATGAGCAGTTCTTC,CASSPLIGTSGSATYNEQFF
NA,NA,TRBV11-2,TRBJ1-6,TGTGCCAGCAGCTTAGAGGGCGTTACAACCCTCCACTTT,CASSLEGVTTLHF
NA,once,TRBV5-1,TRBJ1-1,TGCGCCAGCAGTTCCGTCGTGAACACTGAAGCTTTCTTT,CASSSVVNTEAFF
NA,NA,TRBV24-1,TRBJ2-2,TGTGCCACCAGTGACTCCCGGGTTAACACCGGGGAGCTGTTTTTT,CATSDSRVNTGELFF
NA,once,TRBV5-1,TRBJ1-1,TGCGCCAGCAGCTTGACCTCAAGAGGGACTGAAGCTTTCTTT,CASSLTSRGTEAFF
TRBD2,NA,TRBV11-3,TRBJ2-5,TGTGCCAGCAGCCCACCGGGACTAGCGAACCTCGGAGAGACCCAGTACTTC,CASSPPGLANLGETQYF
TRBD2,NA,TRBV6-4,TRBJ2-3,TGTGCCAGCAGTCGACTAGCGGGCACCTCAGATACGCAGTATTTT,CASSRLAGTSDTQYF
NA,NA,TRBV7-7,TRBJ2-7,TGTGCCAGCAGCTTAGGCAGCGGGCCCTCCTACGAGCAGTACTTC,CASSLGSGPSYEQYF
TRBD2,NA,TRBV28,TRBJ2-7,TGTGCCAGCGACCCTGGGGGGGAGGCCTACGAGCAGTACTTC,CASDPGGEAYEQYF
TRBD2,NA,TRBV27,TRBJ2-1,TGTGCCAGCACTAGCGGGAGCGGATACAATGAGCAGTTCTTC,CASTSGSGYNEQFF
TRBD2,NA,TRBV29-1,TRBJ2-5,TGCAGCGTTGAAGATTGGGGGACTAGCGGCGATCAAGAGACCCAGTACTTC,CSVEDWGTSGDQETQYF
NA,NA,TRBV5-6,TRBJ2-7,TGTGCCAGCAGCTTGGAGGAGTACGAGCAGTACTTC,CASSLEEYEQYF
TRBD1,NA,TRBV5-1,TRBJ2-5,TGCGCCAGCAGCTTGGAGGGGACAGACCAAGGGGAGACCCAGTACTTC,CASSLEGTDQGETQYF
TRBD2,NA,TRBV5-4,TRBJ2-3,TGTGCCAGCAGGTCCGGACTAGCGGGAGACCCAGATACGCAGTATTTT,CASRSGLAGDPDTQYF
TRBD1,NA,TRBV5-4,TRBJ2-2,TGTGCCAGCAGCTCCCCTACAGGGGGCGAAGCCGGGGAGCTGTTTTTT,CASSSPTGGEAGELFF
TRBD1,once,TRBV28,TRBJ2-7,TGTGCCATCCAGGGGGCGATCTACGAGCAGTACTTC,CAIQGAIYEQYF
TRBD2,once,TRBV27,TRBJ2-2,TGTGCCAGCAGTTCCCTTGCGGGAGGCAACACCGGGGAGCTGTTTTTT,CASSSLAGGNTGELFF
NA,NA,TRBV28,TRBJ1-2,TGTGCCAGCAGTATACAGGGACGCGGCTACACCTTC,CASSIQGRGYTF
NA,NA,TRBV18,TRBJ2-7,TGTGCCAGCTCACCGCAGGGCCAGAACTACGAGCAGTACTTC,CASSPQGQNYEQYF
NA,NA,TRBV18,TRBJ1-4,TGTGCCAGCTCACTTCAACCACAGAATGAAAAACTGTTTTTT,CASSLQPQNEKLFF
TRBD1,once,TRBV5-4,TRBJ1-1,TGTGCCAGCAGCCGGGACAGGTGGGACACTGAAGCTTTCTTT,CASSRDRWDTEAFF
NA,NA,TRBV9,TRBJ2-3,TGTGCCAGCAGCGTAAGGGACTTCCCACGCACAGATACGCAGTATTTT,CASSVRDFPRTDTQYF
TRBD1,NA,TRBV28,TRBJ1-2,TGTGCCAGCAGCCTGGGACAGGGATTGGACTATGGCTACACCTTC,CASSLGQGLDYGYTF
NA,NA,TRBV10-3,TRBJ2-2,TGTGCCATCAGTGACGCCGGCTACAGCACCGGGGAGCTGTTTTTT,CAISDAGYSTGELFF